This TCR beta chain was captured by sequencing in a study of shared clonotypes between healthy human individuals. Overall study findings and caveats: A reduction in generation probabilities was seen for non-shared clonotypes relative to those shared by all four donors.

Sequencing used immunoSEQ multiplex PCR; TCRdb keeps in-frame clones, though not all of them. This sample carries roughly 2,000,000 clones, 90% to 95% of them seen once, and the ten largest clones take 1.5% to 2%. Regarding this clone: Its antigen is as yet unknown.

CD45RO negativity and positive selection for CCR7 defined naive CD8 cells, a population that excluded terminally differentiated effector memory CD45RA+ cells. Each donor was a Caucasian adult residing in Nashville, Tennessee. CDR3 length: 14 residues. The germline gives CDR1 MGHDK, CDR2 SYGVNS. The V end was cut by 4 bases, the J end by 0 bases, with 10 bases between. This TCR was sampled from a man aged 18 to 30 in good health. Some clones in this sample may be carry-over from other donors' samples. This chain joins TRBV25-1 and TRBJ2-7; D possibly corresponds to TRBD2 (5 bases). The material sequenced was naive CD8+ T cells from PBMCs. The CDR3 DNA reads TGTGCCAGCAGTGGGAGCGGAAGCTCCTACGAGCAGTACTTC. Its protein is CASSGSGSSYEQYF.